The clone carrying this T cell receptor (beta chain) was recorded at least ten times. The antigen remains unidentified. The source of the sample is a study of breast tumors, draining lymph nodes, adjacent tissues. General observations from the study: Findings are consistent with lymph node origin and intratumoral expansion of most tumor T cells. Luminal-like breast cancer showed significantly greater tumor-nontumor repertoire similarity than basal-like breast cancer did. Compared with lymph nodes, tumors were less diverse; compared with nontumor tissue, more. Tumor T cell lymph node origin was a supported hypothesis, not proven.

The V and J ends lost 3 bases and 7 bases respectively, with 21 bases between them. The germline V gene has CDR1 MNHEY and CDR2 SVGAGI. The CDR3 covers 16 residues. Breast cancer patients provided tissue from their axillary draining lymph nodes. TCRdb itself ran the multiplex PCR reads through MiXCR, one entry per CDR3 protein. The sample lists 150,000 to 250,000 distinct CDR3 sequences, approximately 30% occurring once. What was sequenced was axillary lymph node tissue. This TCR came from a female donor with breast cancer. Some clones in this sample may be carry-over from other donors' samples. The genes are TRBV6-5 and TRBJ2-5; D remains unclear. CDR3 amino acids: CASSYGEPKYLGTQYF. The CDR3 region has the DNA TGTGCCAGCAGTTATGGAGAGCCTAAATACTTAGGGACCCAGTACTTC.